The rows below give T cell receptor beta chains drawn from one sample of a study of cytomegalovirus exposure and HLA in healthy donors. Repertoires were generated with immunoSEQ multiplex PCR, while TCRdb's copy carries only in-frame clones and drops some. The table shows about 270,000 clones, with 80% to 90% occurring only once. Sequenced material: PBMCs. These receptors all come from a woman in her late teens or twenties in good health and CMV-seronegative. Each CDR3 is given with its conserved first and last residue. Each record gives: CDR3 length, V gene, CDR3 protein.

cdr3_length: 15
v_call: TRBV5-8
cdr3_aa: CASILTGTPNTEAFF

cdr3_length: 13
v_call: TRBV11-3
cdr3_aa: CASSPGQPYEQYF

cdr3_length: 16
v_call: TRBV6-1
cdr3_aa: CASREGAGVSNYGYTF

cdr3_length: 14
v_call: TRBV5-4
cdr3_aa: CASSFSQGVRGAFF

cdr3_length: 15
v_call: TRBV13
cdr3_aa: CASSQLAGGSYEQYF

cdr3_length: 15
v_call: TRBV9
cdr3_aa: CASSLTGSSYNEQFF

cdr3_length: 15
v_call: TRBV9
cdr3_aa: CASSESGPWDNEQFF

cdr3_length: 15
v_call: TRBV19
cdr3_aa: CASSTGAGATGELFF

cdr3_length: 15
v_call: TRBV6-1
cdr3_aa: CASSPKVQGNYEQYF

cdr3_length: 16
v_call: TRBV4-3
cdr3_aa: CASSQPSGAYYNEQFF

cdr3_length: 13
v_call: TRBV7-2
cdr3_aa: CASSLARGYGYTF

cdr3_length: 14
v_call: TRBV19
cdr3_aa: CASSIVGSSYEQYF

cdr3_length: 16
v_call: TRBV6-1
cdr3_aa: CASSAPGQVNTYEQYF

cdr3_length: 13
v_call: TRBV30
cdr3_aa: CAWSGGLRNIQYF

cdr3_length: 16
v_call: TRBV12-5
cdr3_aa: CASGLNPAGVTDTQYF

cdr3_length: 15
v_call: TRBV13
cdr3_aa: CASSEAGTGGEGYTF

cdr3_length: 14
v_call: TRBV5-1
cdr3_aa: CASSYDRFLETQYF

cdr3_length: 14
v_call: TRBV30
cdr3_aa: CAWSIWTGRTEAFF

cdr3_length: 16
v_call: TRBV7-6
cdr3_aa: CASSLEPAATGNEQFF

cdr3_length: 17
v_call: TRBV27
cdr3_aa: CASSLRGGLLSTDTQYF

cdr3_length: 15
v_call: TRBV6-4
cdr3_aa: CASSLAGGGTDTQYF

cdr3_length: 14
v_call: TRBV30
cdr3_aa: CAWSPSGLTDTQYF

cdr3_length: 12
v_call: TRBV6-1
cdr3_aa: CASSAGPPEAFF

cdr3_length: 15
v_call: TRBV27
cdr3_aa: CASSFSWDREETQYF

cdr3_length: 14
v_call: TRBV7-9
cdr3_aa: CASSGQGRDYGYTF

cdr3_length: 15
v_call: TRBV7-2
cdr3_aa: CASSLVIGGTPTQYF

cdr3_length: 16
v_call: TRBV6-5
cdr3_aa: CASSYRDRDFPYGYTF

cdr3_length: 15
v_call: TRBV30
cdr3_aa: CAWSRQGWVNTEAFF

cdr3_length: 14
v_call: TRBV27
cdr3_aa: CASSTTGGEYGYTF